The rows below give T cell receptor beta chains drawn from one sample of a study of Tregs in tolerant kidney transplant recipients. Produced via immunoSEQ multiplex PCR; TCRdb's table is partial and in-frame only. Of around 31,000 clones in the sample, 70% to 85% were seen once. These receptors are not linked to any known antigen. Sequenced: Tregs from blood cultured with allogeneic cells. These receptors came from a human donor in good health. The CDR3 runs from the conserved cysteine through the conserved F or W. Each record gives: V gene, D gene, clone size, J gene, CDR3 protein, CDR3 DNA. The D gene is left open where the match is weak. Not all rows give a size; the values are once, few, many and, for expanded clones, a class.

v_gene: TRBV13; d_gene: NA; abundance: NA; j_gene: TRBJ1-2; CDR3aa: CASSLFQGYSGYTF; CDR3nt: TGTGCCAGCAGCCTATTTCAGGGGTACTCTGGCTACACCTTC
v_gene: TRBV11-3; d_gene: NA; abundance: NA; j_gene: TRBJ1-6; CDR3aa: CASSPYPQGMNSPLHF; CDR3nt: TGTGCCAGCAGCCCTTACCCACAGGGAATGAATTCACCCCTCCACTTT
v_gene: TRBV6-5; d_gene: NA; abundance: NA; j_gene: TRBJ1-2; CDR3aa: CASTTGGTGYTF; CDR3nt: TGTGCCAGCACCACGGGGGGGACTGGCTACACCTTC
v_gene: TRBV15; d_gene: NA; abundance: few; j_gene: TRBJ2-1; CDR3aa: CATSRDLGNEQFF; CDR3nt: TGTGCCACCAGCAGAGATTTAGGGAATGAGCAGTTCTTC
v_gene: TRBV18; d_gene: TRBD1; abundance: NA; j_gene: TRBJ2-1; CDR3aa: CASSPTGGFNEQFF; CDR3nt: TGTGCCAGCTCACCGACAGGGGGTTTCAATGAGCAGTTCTTC
v_gene: TRBV5-1; d_gene: NA; abundance: NA; j_gene: TRBJ2-2; CDR3aa: CASSLAFDTGELFF; CDR3nt: TGCGCCAGCAGCTTGGCCTTCGACACCGGGGAGCTGTTTTTT
v_gene: TRBV12-5; d_gene: TRBD2; abundance: NA; j_gene: TRBJ2-3; CDR3aa: CASALAGDTGDTQYF; CDR3nt: TGTGCTAGTGCCTTAGCGGGGGACACAGGAGATACGCAGTATTTT
v_gene: TRBV7-2; d_gene: TRBD2; abundance: NA; j_gene: TRBJ2-5; CDR3aa: CASSLTVAGVETQYF; CDR3nt: TGTGCCAGCAGCTTAACCGTCGCGGGGGTCGAGACCCAGTACTTC
v_gene: TRBV6-5; d_gene: NA; abundance: NA; j_gene: TRBJ1-3; CDR3aa: CASKGFSGNTIYF; CDR3nt: TGTGCCAGCAAGGGATTCTCTGGAAACACCATATATTTT
v_gene: TRBV5-1; d_gene: TRBD2; abundance: NA; j_gene: TRBJ2-7; CDR3aa: CASSLAGGENEQYF; CDR3nt: TGCGCCAGCAGCTTAGCGGGAGGCGAAAACGAGCAGTACTTC
v_gene: TRBV9; d_gene: NA; abundance: NA; j_gene: TRBJ1-5; CDR3aa: CASSPQGFEPQHF; CDR3nt: TGTGCCAGCAGCCCTCAGGGGTTTGAGCCCCAGCATTTT
v_gene: TRBV4-2; d_gene: NA; abundance: once; j_gene: TRBJ2-1; CDR3aa: CASSQDRASVVDEQFF; CDR3nt: TGTGCCAGCAGCCAAGATCGGGCTAGTGTCGTCGATGAGCAGTTCTTC
v_gene: TRBV19; d_gene: NA; abundance: NA; j_gene: TRBJ1-1; CDR3aa: CASRANTEAFF; CDR3nt: TGTGCCAGTAGGGCGAACACTGAAGCTTTCTTT
v_gene: TRBV30; d_gene: NA; abundance: NA; j_gene: TRBJ2-5; CDR3aa: CAWSPIGQETQYF; CDR3nt: TGTGCCTGGAGCCCTATAGGACAAGAGACCCAGTACTTC
v_gene: TRBV11-2; d_gene: TRBD2; abundance: NA; j_gene: TRBJ2-2; CDR3aa: CASSHARRGAGELFF; CDR3nt: TGTGCCAGCAGTCACGCCAGGCGGGGGGCCGGGGAGCTGTTTTTT
v_gene: TRBV21-1; d_gene: NA; abundance: NA; j_gene: TRBJ2-4; CDR3aa: CASSILAKNIQYF; CDR3nt: TGTGCCAGCAGCATTCTAGCCAAAAACATTCAGTACTTC
v_gene: TRBV1; d_gene: NA; abundance: NA; j_gene: TRBJ2-3; CDR3aa: CTSSQLGGDLTDTQYF; CDR3nt: TGCACCAGCAGCCAACTCGGCGGGGACCTCACAGATACGCAGTATTTT
v_gene: TRBV12-5; d_gene: NA; abundance: NA; j_gene: TRBJ1-1; CDR3aa: CASGPFLGGKGTEAFF; CDR3nt: TGTGCTAGTGGTCCGTTTTTAGGGGGAAAGGGTACTGAAGCTTTCTTT
v_gene: TRBV5-5; d_gene: NA; abundance: NA; j_gene: TRBJ1-5; CDR3aa: CASSQAAGEQPQHF; CDR3nt: TGCGCCAGCAGCCAAGCGGCAGGGGAGCAGCCCCAGCATTTT
v_gene: TRBV5-4; d_gene: TRBD1; abundance: NA; j_gene: TRBJ2-5; CDR3aa: CASSLAPGTGQETQYF; CDR3nt: TGTGCCAGCAGCTTGGCCCCCGGGACAGGGCAAGAGACCCAGTACTTC
v_gene: TRBV6-6; d_gene: NA; abundance: medium-sized; j_gene: TRBJ2-3; CDR3aa: CASSVRPTDTQYF; CDR3nt: TGTGCCAGCAGTGTGAGGCCCACAGATACGCAGTATTTT
v_gene: TRBV28; d_gene: NA; abundance: NA; j_gene: TRBJ2-7; CDR3aa: CASSPGRRSYEQYF; CDR3nt: TGTGCCAGCAGTCCCGGGCGGCGAAGCTACGAGCAGTACTTC
v_gene: TRBV7-2; d_gene: NA; abundance: NA; j_gene: TRBJ2-7; CDR3aa: CASSLMDEQYF; CDR3nt: TGTGCCAGCAGCTTAATGGACGAGCAGTACTTC
v_gene: TRBV5-1; d_gene: TRBD2; abundance: NA; j_gene: TRBJ2-3; CDR3aa: CASSLGRTSGATDTQYF; CDR3nt: TGCGCCAGCAGCTTAGGTAGGACTAGCGGGGCCACAGATACGCAGTATTTT
v_gene: TRBV7-2; d_gene: NA; abundance: NA; j_gene: TRBJ1-1; CDR3aa: CASSLMYSNTEAFF; CDR3nt: TGTGCCAGCAGCTTGATGTACAGCAACACTGAAGCTTTCTTT
v_gene: TRBV7-2; d_gene: NA; abundance: NA; j_gene: TRBJ2-5; CDR3aa: CASSLRAQETQYF; CDR3nt: TGTGCCAGCAGCTTAAGGGCCCAAGAGACCCAGTACTTC
v_gene: TRBV6-4; d_gene: NA; abundance: NA; j_gene: TRBJ1-5; CDR3aa: CASERQPQHF; CDR3nt: TGTGCCAGTGAGCGACAGCCCCAGCATTTT
v_gene: TRBV2; d_gene: TRBD1; abundance: NA; j_gene: TRBJ1-2; CDR3aa: CANRQGAGHGYTF; CDR3nt: TGTGCCAACCGACAGGGGGCGGGCCATGGCTACACCTTC
v_gene: TRBV4-3; d_gene: NA; abundance: NA; j_gene: TRBJ2-7; CDR3aa: CASSQEIGRGVYF; CDR3nt: TGCGCCAGCAGCCAAGAAATCGGTCGAGGGGTGTACTTC
v_gene: TRBV11-2; d_gene: TRBD1; abundance: NA; j_gene: TRBJ1-5; CDR3aa: CASSQGAVSNQPQHF; CDR3nt: TGTGCCAGCAGCCAGGGGGCTGTTTCTAATCAGCCCCAGCATTTT
v_gene: TRBV6-5; d_gene: NA; abundance: once; j_gene: TRBJ2-1; CDR3aa: CASSSGWEQFF; CDR3nt: TGTGCCAGCAGTTCAGGGTGGGAGCAGTTCTTC
v_gene: TRBV5-6; d_gene: NA; abundance: NA; j_gene: TRBJ2-7; CDR3aa: CASSLGGTGATQYF; CDR3nt: TGTGCCAGCAGCTTAGGAGGGACGGGGGCGACGCAGTACTTC
v_gene: TRBV6-4; d_gene: TRBD2; abundance: NA; j_gene: TRBJ2-1; CDR3aa: CASSLTSGRGEQFF; CDR3nt: TGTGCCAGCAGTCTTACTAGCGGCCGGGGTGAGCAGTTCTTC
v_gene: TRBV5-6; d_gene: NA; abundance: NA; j_gene: TRBJ2-7; CDR3aa: CASSPNRGGSYEQYF; CDR3nt: TGTGCCAGCAGCCCGAACAGGGGAGGGTCCTACGAGCAGTACTTC
v_gene: TRBV7-3; d_gene: NA; abundance: NA; j_gene: TRBJ2-5; CDR3aa: CASSSAQGETQYF; CDR3nt: TGTGCCAGCAGCTCAGCTCAAGGAGAGACCCAGTACTTC
v_gene: TRBV2; d_gene: NA; abundance: NA; j_gene: TRBJ2-7; CDR3aa: CASSDVVLEQYF; CDR3nt: TGTGCCAGCAGTGATGTGGTTCTCGAGCAGTACTTC
v_gene: TRBV25-1; d_gene: NA; abundance: NA; j_gene: TRBJ1-1; CDR3aa: CASSEHRVGNTEAFF; CDR3nt: TGTGCCAGCAGTGAACACAGGGTGGGTAACACTGAAGCTTTCTTT
v_gene: TRBV6-5; d_gene: NA; abundance: NA; j_gene: TRBJ1-1; CDR3aa: CASSPLGGINTEAFF; CDR3nt: TGTGCCAGCAGTCCCCTCGGGGGGATCAACACTGAAGCTTTCTTT
v_gene: TRBV7-2; d_gene: TRBD2; abundance: NA; j_gene: TRBJ2-2; CDR3aa: CASSSQRESGELFF; CDR3nt: TGTGCCAGCAGCTCCCAGCGGGAGTCCGGGGAGCTGTTTTTT
v_gene: TRBV6-5; d_gene: TRBD2; abundance: few; j_gene: TRBJ2-5; CDR3aa: CASSRGGGKTQYF; CDR3nt: TGTGCCAGCAGCCGTGGGGGGGGGAAGACCCAGTACTTC
v_gene: TRBV9; d_gene: NA; abundance: NA; j_gene: TRBJ2-2; CDR3aa: CASSVAPGGNTGELFF; CDR3nt: TGTGCCAGCAGCGTAGCCCCCGGGGGGAACACCGGGGAGCTGTTTTTT
v_gene: TRBV5-4; d_gene: TRBD1; abundance: NA; j_gene: TRBJ2-2; CDR3aa: CASGNQGAQDTGELFF; CDR3nt: TGTGCCAGCGGTAACCAGGGGGCGCAGGACACCGGGGAGCTGTTTTTT
v_gene: TRBV18; d_gene: TRBD1; abundance: NA; j_gene: TRBJ2-3; CDR3aa: CASSPTRDREAYF; CDR3nt: TGTGCCAGCTCACCCACCAGGGACAGGGAAGCGTATTTT
v_gene: TRBV10-2; d_gene: NA; abundance: NA; j_gene: TRBJ1-5; CDR3aa: CASSAGRFNQPQHF; CDR3nt: TGCGCCAGCAGTGCGGGACGGTTCAATCAGCCCCAGCATTTT
v_gene: TRBV7-2; d_gene: NA; abundance: NA; j_gene: TRBJ2-3; CDR3aa: CASSRGTYTDTQYF; CDR3nt: TGTGCCAGCAGCCGCGGGACTTACACAGATACGCAGTATTTT
v_gene: TRBV4-1; d_gene: NA; abundance: NA; j_gene: TRBJ2-5; CDR3aa: CASSRFLGRDAYQNQYF; CDR3nt: TGCGCCAGCAGCCGATTTCTAGGACGGGACGCTTACCAAAATCAGTACTTC
v_gene: TRBV9; d_gene: NA; abundance: NA; j_gene: TRBJ1-6; CDR3aa: CASSVGELVSSPLHF; CDR3nt: TGTGCCAGCAGCGTTGGGGAATTAGTTAGTTCACCCCTCCACTTT
v_gene: TRBV18; d_gene: TRBD1; abundance: NA; j_gene: TRBJ2-1; CDR3aa: CASSFGTGAYNEQFF; CDR3nt: TGTGCCAGCTCATTCGGGACAGGGGCCTACAATGAGCAGTTCTTC
v_gene: TRBV21-1; d_gene: NA; abundance: NA; j_gene: TRBJ1-1; CDR3aa: CASSKGPGWAFF; CDR3nt: TGTGCCAGCAGCAAAGGCCCGGGTTGGGCTTTCTTT
v_gene: TRBV7-8; d_gene: NA; abundance: NA; j_gene: TRBJ2-1; CDR3aa: CASSPGQLSYNEQFF; CDR3nt: TGTGCCAGCAGCCCTGGACAGTTATCCTACAATGAGCAGTTCTTC
v_gene: TRBV4-3; d_gene: TRBD2; abundance: NA; j_gene: TRBJ2-7; CDR3aa: CASSHTVAGTPNF; CDR3nt: TGCGCCAGCAGCCACACTGTAGCGGGGACACCAAACTTC
v_gene: TRBV4-1; d_gene: NA; abundance: once; j_gene: TRBJ2-1; CDR3aa: CASSQEAQSYNEQFF; CDR3nt: TGCGCCAGCAGCCAAGAGGCCCAATCCTACAATGAGCAGTTCTTC
v_gene: TRBV11-1; d_gene: TRBD2; abundance: NA; j_gene: TRBJ2-5; CDR3aa: CASSFLTSGGAAPTQYF; CDR3nt: TGTGCCAGCAGCTTTCTAACTAGCGGGGGGGCCGCTCCGACCCAGTACTTC
v_gene: TRBV30; d_gene: NA; abundance: NA; j_gene: TRBJ2-3; CDR3aa: CAWGRDIRTDTQYF; CDR3nt: TGTGCCTGGGGCCGGGACATACGCACAGATACGCAGTATTTT
v_gene: TRBV5-6; d_gene: TRBD1; abundance: NA; j_gene: TRBJ2-2; CDR3aa: CASSLEIRTGSNTGELFF; CDR3nt: TGTGCCAGCAGCTTGGAGATTCGGACAGGATCGAACACCGGGGAGCTGTTTTTT
v_gene: TRBV7-2; d_gene: NA; abundance: few; j_gene: TRBJ2-7; CDR3aa: CASSRDRGPYEQYF; CDR3nt: TGTGCCAGCAGTCGGGATAGGGGCCCCTACGAGCAGTACTTC
v_gene: TRBV5-1; d_gene: TRBD2; abundance: NA; j_gene: TRBJ2-7; CDR3aa: CASSLASERGTPYEQYF; CDR3nt: TGCGCCAGCAGCTTGGCCTCGGAGCGGGGGACCCCCTACGAGCAGTACTTC